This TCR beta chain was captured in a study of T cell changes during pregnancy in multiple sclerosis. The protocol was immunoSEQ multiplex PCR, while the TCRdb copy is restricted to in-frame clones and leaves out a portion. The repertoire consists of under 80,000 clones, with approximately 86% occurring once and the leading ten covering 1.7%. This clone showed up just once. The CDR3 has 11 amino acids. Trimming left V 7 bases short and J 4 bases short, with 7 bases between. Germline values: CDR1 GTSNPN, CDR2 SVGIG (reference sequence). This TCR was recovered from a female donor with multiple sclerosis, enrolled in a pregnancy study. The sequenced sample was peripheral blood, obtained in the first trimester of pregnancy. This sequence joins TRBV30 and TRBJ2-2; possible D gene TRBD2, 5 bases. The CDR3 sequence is CALEVTGELFF. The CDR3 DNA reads TGTGCCTTGGAGGTCACCGGGGAGCTGTTTTTT.